Sequencing of this TCR beta chain was carried out in a study of graft-versus-host responses after intestinal transplantation. Study details: Tacrolimus plus steroids were given to all recipients for roughly three years, preceded by anti-thymocyte globulin induction. Study-wide results and limits: Allograft clonal ratios (graft-versus-host to host-versus-graft) were high in patients who had graft-donor T cell macrochimerism.

Profiled with immunoSEQ multiplex PCR; TCRdb holds only in-frame clones, not every one. The data show about 19,000 clones, approximately 86% seen once. The CDR3 consists of 15 residues. Unmatched junction bases numbered 7, after V lost 5 bases and J lost 3 bases. Germline values: CDR1 SGHRS, CDR2 YFSETQ. A remark on this clone: Its antigen is as yet unknown.

The source was bone marrow, collected about 130 days after transplant. The V call is TRBV5-1, the J call TRBJ2-3, with 9 bases lining up with TRBD1. This TCR came from a human patient who received an intestinal transplant, so some T cells may come from the graft donor. The CDR3 DNA follows: TGCGCCAGCAGTCCGGGACAGGGAGGGACAGATACGCAGTATTTT. Translated: CASSPGQGGTDTQYF.